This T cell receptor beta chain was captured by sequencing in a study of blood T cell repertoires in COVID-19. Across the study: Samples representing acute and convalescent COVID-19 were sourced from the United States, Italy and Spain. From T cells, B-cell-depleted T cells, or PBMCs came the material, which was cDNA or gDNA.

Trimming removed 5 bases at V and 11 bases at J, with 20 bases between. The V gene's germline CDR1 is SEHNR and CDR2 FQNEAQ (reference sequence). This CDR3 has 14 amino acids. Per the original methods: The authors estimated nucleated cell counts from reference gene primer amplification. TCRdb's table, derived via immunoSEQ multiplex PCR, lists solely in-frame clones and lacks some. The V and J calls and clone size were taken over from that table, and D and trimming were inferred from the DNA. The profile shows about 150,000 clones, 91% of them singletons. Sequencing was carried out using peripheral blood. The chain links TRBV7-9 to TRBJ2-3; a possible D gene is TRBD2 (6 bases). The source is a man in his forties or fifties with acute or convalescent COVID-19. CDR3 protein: CASSPSRGEYQQYF. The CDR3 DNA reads TGTGCCAGCAGCCCGTCGCGCGGGGAGTACCAGCAGTATTTT.